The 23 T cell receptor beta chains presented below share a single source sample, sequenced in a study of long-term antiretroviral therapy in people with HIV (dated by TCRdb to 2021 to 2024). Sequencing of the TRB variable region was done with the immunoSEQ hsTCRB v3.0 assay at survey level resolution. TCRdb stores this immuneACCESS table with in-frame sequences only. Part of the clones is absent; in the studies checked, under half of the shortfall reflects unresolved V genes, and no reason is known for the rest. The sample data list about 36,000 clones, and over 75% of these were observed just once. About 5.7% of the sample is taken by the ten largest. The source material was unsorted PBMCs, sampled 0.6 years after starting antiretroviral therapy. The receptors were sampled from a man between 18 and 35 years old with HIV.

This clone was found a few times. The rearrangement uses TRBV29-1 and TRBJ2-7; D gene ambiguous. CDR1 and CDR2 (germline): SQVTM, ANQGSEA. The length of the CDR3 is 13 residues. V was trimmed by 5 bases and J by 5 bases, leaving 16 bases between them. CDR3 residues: CSVYRQPRNEQYF. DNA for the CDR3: TGCAGCGTTTACCGGCAGCCCCGGAACGAGCAGTACTTC.

The CDR3 sequence: CASSSFPGLAETYEQYF. CDR3 coding DNA: TGTGCCAGCAGCTCCTTTCCTGGACTAGCGGAAACCTACGAGCAGTACTTC. The rearrangement links TRBV11-2 to TRBJ2-7; 10 nucleotides match TRBD2. There are 17 residues in the CDR3. Per germline, CDR1 SGHAT and CDR2 FQNNGV. Unmatched junction bases numbered 11, after V lost 4 bases and J lost 2 bases.

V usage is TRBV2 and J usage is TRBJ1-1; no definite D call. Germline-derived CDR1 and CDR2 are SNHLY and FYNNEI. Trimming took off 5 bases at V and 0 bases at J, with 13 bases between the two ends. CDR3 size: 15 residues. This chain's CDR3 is CASSTTKWMNTEAFF. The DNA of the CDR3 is TGTGCCAGCAGTACGACTAAGTGGATGAACACTGAAGCTTTCTTT.

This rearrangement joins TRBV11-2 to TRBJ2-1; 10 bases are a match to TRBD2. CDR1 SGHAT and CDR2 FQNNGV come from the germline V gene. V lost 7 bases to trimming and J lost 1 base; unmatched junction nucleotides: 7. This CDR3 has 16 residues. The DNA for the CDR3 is TGTGCCAGCACCTACACTAGCGGGGCTTCCTACAATGAGCAGTTCTTC. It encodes CASTYTSGASYNEQFF. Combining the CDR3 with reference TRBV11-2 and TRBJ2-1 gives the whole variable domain EAGVAQSPRYKIIEKRQSVAFWCNPISGHATLYWYQQILGQGPKLLIQFQNNGVVDDSQLPKDRFSAERLKGVDSTLKIQPAKLEDSAVYLCASTYTSGASYNEQFFGPGTRLTVL.

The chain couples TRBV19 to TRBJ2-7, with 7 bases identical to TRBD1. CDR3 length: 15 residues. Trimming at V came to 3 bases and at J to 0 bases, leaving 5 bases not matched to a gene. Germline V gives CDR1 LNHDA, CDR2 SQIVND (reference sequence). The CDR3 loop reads CASSMGTEISYEQYF. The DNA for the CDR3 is TGTGCCAGTAGTATGGGGACAGAGATCTCCTACGAGCAGTACTTC.

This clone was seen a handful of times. The CDR3 bases are TGCAGCGTTTTCAGGGGAGGCAATGAGCAGTTCTTC. It is translated as CSVFRGGNEQFF. This rearrangement joins TRBV29-1 to TRBJ2-1; D assignment may be TRBD1 or TRBD2 (6 bases each). Germline-derived CDR1 and CDR2 are SQVTM and ANQGSEA. The V and J ends lost 5 bases and 6 bases respectively, with 11 bases between them. The CDR3 consists of 12 residues.

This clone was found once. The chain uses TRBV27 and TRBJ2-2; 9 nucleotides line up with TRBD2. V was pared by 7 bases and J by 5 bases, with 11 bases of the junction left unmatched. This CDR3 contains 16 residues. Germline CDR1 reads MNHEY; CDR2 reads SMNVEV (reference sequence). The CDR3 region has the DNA TGTGCCAGCAAATCGGCGGGAGGGCCTGGAACCGGGGAGCTGTTTTTT. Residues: CASKSAGGPGTGELFF.

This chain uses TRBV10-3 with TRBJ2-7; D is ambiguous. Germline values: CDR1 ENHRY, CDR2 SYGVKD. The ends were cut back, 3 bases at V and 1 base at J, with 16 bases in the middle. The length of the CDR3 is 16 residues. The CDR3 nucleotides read TGTGCCATCAGTGAAAGTCAGACGACGTTTTCCTACGAGCAGTACTTC. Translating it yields CAISESQTTFSYEQYF.

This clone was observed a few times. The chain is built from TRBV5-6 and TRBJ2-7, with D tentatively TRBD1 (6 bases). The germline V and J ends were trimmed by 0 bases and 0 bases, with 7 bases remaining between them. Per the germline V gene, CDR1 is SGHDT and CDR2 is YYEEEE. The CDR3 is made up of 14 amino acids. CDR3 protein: CASSLGDNSYEQYF. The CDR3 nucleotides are TGTGCCAGCAGCTTGGGGGACAACTCCTACGAGCAGTACTTC.

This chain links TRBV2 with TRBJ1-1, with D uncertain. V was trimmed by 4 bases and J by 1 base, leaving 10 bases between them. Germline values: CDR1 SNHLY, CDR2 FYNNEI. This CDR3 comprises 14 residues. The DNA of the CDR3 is TGTGCCAGCAGTGTAATAAAGTCGAACACTGAAGCTTTCTTT. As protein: CASSVIKSNTEAFF.

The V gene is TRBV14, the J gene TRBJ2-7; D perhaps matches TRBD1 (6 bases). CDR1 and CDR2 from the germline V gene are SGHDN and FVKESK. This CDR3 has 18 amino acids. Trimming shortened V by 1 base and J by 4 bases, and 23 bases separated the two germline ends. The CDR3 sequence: CASSQGKGRQDSGYEQYF. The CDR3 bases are TGTGCCAGCAGCCAAGGAAAGGGGAGACAGGATTCGGGTTACGAGCAGTACTTC.

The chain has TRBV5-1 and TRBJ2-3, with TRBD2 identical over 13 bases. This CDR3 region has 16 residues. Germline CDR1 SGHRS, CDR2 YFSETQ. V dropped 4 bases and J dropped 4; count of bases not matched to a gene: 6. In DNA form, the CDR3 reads TGCGCCAGCAGCGGGGGACTAGCGGGAATCCCAGATACGCAGTATTTT. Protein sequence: CASSGGLAGIPDTQYF.

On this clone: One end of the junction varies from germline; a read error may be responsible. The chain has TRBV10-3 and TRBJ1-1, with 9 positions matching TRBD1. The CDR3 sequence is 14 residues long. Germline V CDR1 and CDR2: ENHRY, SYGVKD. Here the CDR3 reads CAISYRGLNTEAFF. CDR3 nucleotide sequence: TGTGCCATCAGCTACAGGGGGCTGAATACTGAAGCTTTCTTT.

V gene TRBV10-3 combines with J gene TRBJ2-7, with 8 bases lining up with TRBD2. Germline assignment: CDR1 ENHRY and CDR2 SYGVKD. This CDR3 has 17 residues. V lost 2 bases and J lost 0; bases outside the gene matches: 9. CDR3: CAISEIPLLAASYEQYF. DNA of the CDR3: TGTGCCATCAGTGAGATTCCCCTACTAGCGGCCTCCTACGAGCAGTACTTC.

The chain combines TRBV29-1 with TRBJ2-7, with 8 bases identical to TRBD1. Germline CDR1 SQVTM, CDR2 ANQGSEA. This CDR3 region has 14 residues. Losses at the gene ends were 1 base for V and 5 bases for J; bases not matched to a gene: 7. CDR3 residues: CSVEGADRAHEQYF. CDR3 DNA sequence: TGCAGCGTTGAAGGGGCGGACAGGGCTCACGAGCAGTACTTC.

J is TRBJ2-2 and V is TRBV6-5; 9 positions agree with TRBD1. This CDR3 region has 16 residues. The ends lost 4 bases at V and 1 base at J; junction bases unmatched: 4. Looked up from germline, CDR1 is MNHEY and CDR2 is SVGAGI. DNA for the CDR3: TGTGCCAGCAGTTTCACAGGGGGCCTGAACACCGGGGAGCTGTTTTTT. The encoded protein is CASSFTGGLNTGELFF.

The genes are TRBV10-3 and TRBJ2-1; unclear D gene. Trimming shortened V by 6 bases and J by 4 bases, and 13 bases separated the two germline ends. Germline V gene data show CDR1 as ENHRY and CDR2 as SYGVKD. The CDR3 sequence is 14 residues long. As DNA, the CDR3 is TGTGCCATCAGCTCCTCTGAGCTGTACAATGAGCAGTTCTTC. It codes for CAISSSELYNEQFF.

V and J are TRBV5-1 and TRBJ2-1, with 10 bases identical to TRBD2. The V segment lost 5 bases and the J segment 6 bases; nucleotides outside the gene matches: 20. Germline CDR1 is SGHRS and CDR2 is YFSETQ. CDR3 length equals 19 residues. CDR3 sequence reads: CASRVASGSLFRGSNEQFF. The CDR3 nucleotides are TGCGCCAGCAGGGTGGCTAGCGGGAGTCTCTTCAGAGGTAGCAATGAGCAGTTCTTC.

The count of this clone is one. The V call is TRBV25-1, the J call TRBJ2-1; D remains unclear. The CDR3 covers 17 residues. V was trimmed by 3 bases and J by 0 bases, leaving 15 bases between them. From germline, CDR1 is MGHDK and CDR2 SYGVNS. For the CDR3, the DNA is TGTGCCAGCAGTGAGGCCTCTGGACCGAGCTCCTACAATGAGCAGTTCTTC. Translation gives CASSEASGPSSYNEQFF.

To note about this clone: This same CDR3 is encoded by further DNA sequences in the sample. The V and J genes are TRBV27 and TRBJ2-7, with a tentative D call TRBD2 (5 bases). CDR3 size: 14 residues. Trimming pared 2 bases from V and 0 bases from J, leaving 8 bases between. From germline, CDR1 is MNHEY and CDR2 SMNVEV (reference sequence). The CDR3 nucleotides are TGTGCCAGCAGTTTAAGCGGATCCTCCTACGAGCAGTACTTC. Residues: CASSLSGSSYEQYF.

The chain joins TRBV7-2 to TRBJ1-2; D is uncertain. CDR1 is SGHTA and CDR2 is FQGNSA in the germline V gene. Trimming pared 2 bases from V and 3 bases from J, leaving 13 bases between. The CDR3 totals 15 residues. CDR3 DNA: TGTGCCAGCAGCTTAACCCCCGGGATTTACTATGGCTACACCTTC. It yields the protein CASSLTPGIYYGYTF.

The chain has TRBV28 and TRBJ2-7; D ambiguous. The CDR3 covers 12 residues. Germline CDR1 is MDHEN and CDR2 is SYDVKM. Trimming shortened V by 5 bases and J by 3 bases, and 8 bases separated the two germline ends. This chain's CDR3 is CASSQSYYEQYF. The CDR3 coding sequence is TGTGCCAGCAGTCAGAGTTACTACGAGCAGTACTTC.

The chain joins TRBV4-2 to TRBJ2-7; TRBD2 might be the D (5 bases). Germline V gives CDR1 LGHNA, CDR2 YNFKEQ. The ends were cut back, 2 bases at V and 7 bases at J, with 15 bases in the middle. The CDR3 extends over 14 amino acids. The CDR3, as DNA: TGTGCCAGCAGCCAAAATCTGTTTACGGGGGAGCAGTACTTC. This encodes CASSQNLFTGEQYF.